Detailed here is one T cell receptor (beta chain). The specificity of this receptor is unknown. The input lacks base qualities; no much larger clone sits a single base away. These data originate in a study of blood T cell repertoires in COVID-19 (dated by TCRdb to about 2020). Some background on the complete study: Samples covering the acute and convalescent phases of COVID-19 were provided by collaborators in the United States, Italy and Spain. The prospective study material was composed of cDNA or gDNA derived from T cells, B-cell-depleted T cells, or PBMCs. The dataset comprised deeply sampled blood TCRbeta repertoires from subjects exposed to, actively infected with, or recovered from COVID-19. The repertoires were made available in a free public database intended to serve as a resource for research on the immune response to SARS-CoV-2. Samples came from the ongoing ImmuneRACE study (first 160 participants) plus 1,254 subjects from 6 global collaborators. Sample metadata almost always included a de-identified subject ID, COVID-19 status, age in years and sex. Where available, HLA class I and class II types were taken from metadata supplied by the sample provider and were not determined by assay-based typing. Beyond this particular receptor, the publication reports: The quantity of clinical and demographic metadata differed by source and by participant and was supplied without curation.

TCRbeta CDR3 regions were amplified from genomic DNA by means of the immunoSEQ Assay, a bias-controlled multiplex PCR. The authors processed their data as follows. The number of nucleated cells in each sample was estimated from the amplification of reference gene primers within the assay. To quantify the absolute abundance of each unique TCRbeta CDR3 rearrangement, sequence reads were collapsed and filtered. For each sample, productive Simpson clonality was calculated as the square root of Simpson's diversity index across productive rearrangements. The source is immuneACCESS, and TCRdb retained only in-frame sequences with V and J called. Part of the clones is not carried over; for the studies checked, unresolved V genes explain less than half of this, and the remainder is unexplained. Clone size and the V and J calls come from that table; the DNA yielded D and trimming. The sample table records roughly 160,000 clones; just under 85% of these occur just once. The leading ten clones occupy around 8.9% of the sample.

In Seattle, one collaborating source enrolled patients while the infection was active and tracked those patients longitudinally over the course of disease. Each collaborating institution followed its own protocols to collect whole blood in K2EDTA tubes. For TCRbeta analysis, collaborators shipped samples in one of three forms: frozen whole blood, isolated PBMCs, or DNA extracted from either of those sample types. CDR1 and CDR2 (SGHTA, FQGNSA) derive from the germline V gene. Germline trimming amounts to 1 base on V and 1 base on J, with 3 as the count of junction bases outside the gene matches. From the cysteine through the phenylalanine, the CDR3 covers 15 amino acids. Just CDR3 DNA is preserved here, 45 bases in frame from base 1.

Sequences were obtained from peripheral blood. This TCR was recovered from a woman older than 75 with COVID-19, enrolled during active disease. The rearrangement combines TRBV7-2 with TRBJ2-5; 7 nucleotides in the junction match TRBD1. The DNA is TGTGCCAGCAGCTTAGATGGGACAGCCCAAGAGACCCAGTACTTC. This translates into CASSLDGTAQETQYF.